The text below deals with one TCR beta chain. The antigen is undetermined. This entry is derived from a study of shared clonotypes between healthy human individuals. The naive CD8 population came from CD45RO-negative cells selected for CCR7, without terminally differentiated effector memory CD45RA+ cells. Donors had no recently reported acute infections or vaccinations and were HIV-negative. The J segment lost 5 bases and the V segment lost 6 bases, leaving 3 bases of the junction unmatched. From germline, CDR1 is MRHNA and CDR2 SNTAGT. There are 15 residues in the CDR3. The study, taken as a whole, reports: Relative to memory subsets, naive subsets generally showed larger estimated richness.

Each subset's genomic DNA was split evenly across several immunoSEQ plates. Sorted-subset replicate PCR reactions contained 150 to 200 ng DNA, corresponding to some 29,000 T cell genomes. Some clones are missing from TCRdb's copy, which holds only in-frame ones; the method was immunoSEQ multiplex PCR. The sample has under 2,000,000 clones, about 95% seen once. This receptor was taken from a man aged 18 to 35 in good health. What was sequenced was naive CD8+ T cells sorted from blood. The chain is built from TRBV6-4 and TRBJ2-2, with 13 nucleotides matching TRBD2. The CDR3 DNA is TGTGCCAGCAGAAGACTAGCGGGGGGAACCGGGGAGCTGTTTTTT. This codes for CASRRLAGGTGELFF.